Following are 18 T cell receptor beta chains from one sample sequenced in a study of early stage breast cancer tumors. Profiling relied on immunoSEQ multiplex PCR, and the TCRdb table lists in-frame clones only, not all of them. The sample holds tens of thousands of clones; approximately 72% are singletons and the top ten take around 6.7%. Sequencing was carried out using blood. These receptors originate from a person aged 50-59 years with breast cancer.

The genes are TRBV27 and TRBJ1-1; 9 nucleotides align to TRBD1. CDR1 is MNHEY, CDR2 SMNVEV, per germline (reference sequence). There are 10 residues in the CDR3. CDR3 sequence reads: CGGGQGSAFF. Written as DNA, the CDR3 is TGTGGAGGGGGACAGGGTTCAGCTTTCTTT.

The CDR3 DNA sequence: TGTGCCTGGAGTGTAGTTCAGGCGAACACTGAAGCTTTCTTT. It codes for CAWSVVQANTEAFF. The chain is built from TRBV30 and TRBJ1-1, with D unclear. Trimming took 0 bases from V and 1 from J, leaving 9 bases between them. The CDR3 is 14 residues long. Germline-derived CDR1 and CDR2 are GTSNPN and SVGIG (reference sequence).

V and J are TRBV18 and TRBJ1-1; weak D call: TRBD1 (5 bases). The V gene lost 2 bases and the J gene lost 0 bases, with 10 bases spanning the gap. The germline V gene has CDR1 KGHSH and CDR2 LQKENI. The CDR3 runs to 15 residues. CDR3 in amino acids: CASSPDQGVNTEAFF. CDR3 in DNA: TGTGCCAGCTCACCAGACCAGGGCGTGAACACTGAAGCTTTCTTT.

This chain uses TRBV6-5 with TRBJ1-6; D unresolved. V was pared by 0 bases and J by 9 bases, with 12 bases between. The CDR3 sequence is 15 residues long. Germline V lookup: CDR1 MNHEY, CDR2 SVGAGI. The CDR3 reads CASSYSSRGFSPLHF. In DNA, the CDR3 is TGTGCCAGCAGTTACTCGAGTAGAGGTTTTTCACCCCTCCACTTT.

The chain employs TRBV5-4 and TRBJ1-1; TRBD1 matches at 7 bases. The V and J ends lost 3 bases and 1 base, in that order; junction bases with no gene match: 0. Germline V gene data show CDR1 as SGHNT and CDR2 as YYREEE (reference sequence). The CDR3 covers 13 residues. The CDR3 spells CASSWDRNTEAFF. CDR3 DNA sequence: TGTGCCAGCAGCTGGGACAGGAACACTGAAGCTTTCTTT.

The genes are TRBV11-3 and TRBJ1-1; no reliable D call. The V end lost 1 base, the J end lost 1 base, and 7 bases lay between the germline ends. Germline V gene sequence: CDR1 SGHNT, CDR2 YENEEA. The CDR3 length is 14 residues. In nucleotides, the CDR3 is TGTGCCAGCAGCTTAGGGCAGGAGAACACTGAAGCTTTCTTT. Its translation is CASSLGQENTEAFF. The full variable domain, rest sourced from reference TRBV11-3 and TRBJ1-1, is EAGVVQSPRYKIIEKKQPVAFWCNPISGHNTLYWYLQNLGQGPELLIRYENEEAVDDSQLPKDRFSAERLKGVDSTLKIQPAELGDSAVYLCASSLGQENTEAFFGQGTRLTVV.

The J gene is TRBJ2-7, the V gene TRBV5-5; TRBD2 matches 13 bases. CDR1 and CDR2 (germline): SGHKS, YYEKEE (reference sequence). V was pared by 2 bases and J by 4 bases, with 3 bases of the junction left unmatched. This CDR3 region has 15 residues. The chain's CDR3 is CASSLGLAGAYEQYV. CDR3 nucleotide sequence: TGTGCCAGCAGCTTAGGACTAGCGGGGGCTTACGAGCAGTACGTC.

The sample holds one count of this clone. The V call is TRBV11-3, the J call TRBJ2-7, with no clear D. Per germline, CDR1 SGHNT and CDR2 YENEEA. The CDR3 totals 14 residues. V lost 5 bases and J 1 base, leaving 12 bases between the germline ends. The chain's CDR3 is CASSPRFRSYEQYF. In nucleotides, the CDR3 is TGTGCCAGCAGCCCCCGGTTTCGGTCCTACGAGCAGTACTTC.

This clone was detected a few times. The genes are TRBV6-6 and TRBJ1-2; D possibly corresponds to TRBD1 (5 bases). V gave up 6 bases and J gave up 7 bases, with 12 bases separating them. CDR3 size: 12 residues. From germline, CDR1 is MNHNY and CDR2 SVGAGI (reference sequence). The CDR3 DNA reads as TGTGCCAGCAGGCCTCGGGGGGGTGGCTACACCTTC. It is translated as CASRPRGGGYTF.

The gene calls are TRBV5-1 and TRBJ2-5; D perhaps matches TRBD2 (5 bases). V was pared by 0 bases and J by 2 bases, with 8 bases between. The germline gives CDR1 SGHRS, CDR2 YFSETQ. The CDR3 runs to 14 residues. In nucleotides, the CDR3 is TGCGCCAGCAGCTTGGGGGAGCGGCAAGAGACCCAGTACTTC. It translates to CASSLGERQETQYF.

The chain has TRBV7-8 and TRBJ1-2; 7 bases line up with TRBD1. Losses at the gene ends were 1 base for V and 4 bases for J; bases not matched to a gene: 3. CDR1 is SGHVS, CDR2 FQNEAQ, per germline. The CDR3 consists of 14 residues. In DNA form, the CDR3 reads TGTGCCAGCAGCTTAGACAGGGGTAGCTATGGCTACACCTTC. Translation gives CASSLDRGSYGYTF.

This clone was picked up one time. The chain has TRBV29-1 and TRBJ2-3, with D possibly being TRBD2 (5 bases). There are 14 residues in the CDR3. V lost 3 bases and J lost 0, with 10 bases in between. Germline lookup yields CDR1 SQVTM and CDR2 ANQGSEA. CDR3 nucleotides: TGCAGCGTTGATGTGAGCGGAAGCACAGATACGCAGTATTTT. The encoded protein is CSVDVSGSTDTQYF.

The chain links TRBV4-3 to TRBJ1-1; D may be TRBD1 (6 bases). Germline values: CDR1 LGHNA, CDR2 YSLEER. The CDR3 runs 16 residues. The ends were cut back, 0 bases at V and 2 bases at J, with 13 bases in the middle. This chain's CDR3 is CASSQERGQLNTEAFF. The CDR3 DNA reads TGCGCCAGCAGCCAAGAACGAGGACAGTTAAACACTGAAGCTTTCTTT.

This clone was observed a few times. The chain couples TRBV25-1 to TRBJ1-3; D gene ambiguous. The ends were cut back, 7 bases at V and 0 bases at J, with 4 bases in the middle. Germline V gene lookup returns CDR1 MGHDK and CDR2 SYGVNS. The CDR3 has 12 amino acids. The CDR3 loop is CASISSGNTIYF. Here the CDR3 DNA reads TGTGCCAGCATTAGCTCTGGAAACACCATATATTTT. The variable domain in full, completed from reference TRBV25-1 and TRBJ1-3, reads EADIYQTPRYLVIGTGKKITLECSQTMGHDKMYWYQQDPGMELHLIHYSYGVNSTEKGDLSSESTVSRIRTEHFPLTLESARPSHTSQYLCASISSGNTIYFGEGSWLTVV.

The chain is built from TRBV7-2 and TRBJ1-6, with a tentative D call TRBD1 (5 bases). Trimming left V 5 bases short and J 1 base short, with 18 bases between. Germline loops: CDR1 SGHTA, CDR2 FQGNSA. The CDR3 extends over 18 amino acids. The CDR3 region is CASSRDSARSSYNSPLHF. The CDR3 DNA follows: TGTGCCAGCAGCAGAGACAGTGCCCGTTCGTCCTATAATTCACCCCTCCACTTT.

This clone was seen a few times. The chain carries TRBV28 and TRBJ2-1; 14 bases line up with TRBD2. CDR3 length equals 13 residues. Trimming cost V 8 bases and J 6 bases; bases outside gene matches: 0. Germline V CDR1 and CDR2: MDHEN, SYDVKM. CDR3 in DNA: TGTGCCAGCGGACTAGCGGGAGGCAATGAGCAGTTCTTC. Residues: CASGLAGGNEQFF.

The rearrangement uses TRBV5-1 and TRBJ2-1; 10 nucleotides align to TRBD2. The germline gives CDR1 SGHRS, CDR2 YFSETQ. Trimming cost V 0 bases and J 4 bases; bases outside gene matches: 13. This CDR3 is built from 19 residues. CDR3: CASSLVWTSGQRGYNEQFF. The CDR3 DNA is TGCGCCAGCAGCTTGGTCTGGACTAGCGGACAAAGGGGTTACAATGAGCAGTTCTTC.

This clone turned up a few times. The gene calls are TRBV5-1 and TRBJ1-2; D ambiguous. This CDR3 has 15 residues. Looked up from germline, CDR1 is SGHRS and CDR2 is YFSETQ. The ends were cut back, 2 bases at V and 0 bases at J, with 11 bases in the middle. As DNA, the CDR3 is TGCGCCAGCAGCTTCGGTACGGTAACTAACTATGGCTACACCTTC. Protein: CASSFGTVTNYGYTF.